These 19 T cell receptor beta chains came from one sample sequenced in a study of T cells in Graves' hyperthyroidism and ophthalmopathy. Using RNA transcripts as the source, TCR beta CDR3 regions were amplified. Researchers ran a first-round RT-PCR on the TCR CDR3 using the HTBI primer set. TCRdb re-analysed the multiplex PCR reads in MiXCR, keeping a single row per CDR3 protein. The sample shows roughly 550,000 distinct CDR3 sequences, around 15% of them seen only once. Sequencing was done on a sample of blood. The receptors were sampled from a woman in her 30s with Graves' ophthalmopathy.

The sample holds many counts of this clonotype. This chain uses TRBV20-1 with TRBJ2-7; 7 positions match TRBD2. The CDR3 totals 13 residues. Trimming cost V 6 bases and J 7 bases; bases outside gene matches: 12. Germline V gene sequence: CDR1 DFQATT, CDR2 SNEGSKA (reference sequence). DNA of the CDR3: TGCAGTGCCCCGCCTGGGAGGGCCTGGGAGCAGTACTTC. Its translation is CSAPPGRAWEQYF.

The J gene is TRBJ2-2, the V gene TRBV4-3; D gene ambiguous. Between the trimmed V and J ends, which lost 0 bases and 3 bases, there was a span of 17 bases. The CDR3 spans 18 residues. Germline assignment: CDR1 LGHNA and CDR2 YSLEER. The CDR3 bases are TGCGCCAGCAGCCAAGATACCCCAGCGATAATAGACACCGGGGAGCTGTTTTTT. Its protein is CASSQDTPAIIDTGELFF.

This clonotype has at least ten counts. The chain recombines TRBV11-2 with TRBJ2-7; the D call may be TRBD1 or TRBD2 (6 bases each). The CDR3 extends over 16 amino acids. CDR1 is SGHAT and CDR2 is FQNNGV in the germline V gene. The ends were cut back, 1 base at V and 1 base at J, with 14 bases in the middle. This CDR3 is CASSLVRGARSYEQYF. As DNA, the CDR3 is TGTGCCAGCAGCTTAGTTAGGGGGGCGCGATCCTACGAGCAGTACTTC.

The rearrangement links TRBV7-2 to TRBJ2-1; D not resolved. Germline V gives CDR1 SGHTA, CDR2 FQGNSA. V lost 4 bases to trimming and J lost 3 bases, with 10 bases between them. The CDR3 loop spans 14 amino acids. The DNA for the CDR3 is TGTGCCAGCAGCTCCGAACCCGTCTACAATGAGCAGTTCTTC. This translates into CASSSEPVYNEQFF. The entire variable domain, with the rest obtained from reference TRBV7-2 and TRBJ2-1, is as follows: GAGVSQSPSNKVTEKGKDVELRCDPISGHTALYWYRQSLGQGLEFLIYFQGNSAPDKSGLPSDRFSAERTGGSVSTLTIQRTQQEDSAVYLCASSSEPVYNEQFFGPGTRLTVL.

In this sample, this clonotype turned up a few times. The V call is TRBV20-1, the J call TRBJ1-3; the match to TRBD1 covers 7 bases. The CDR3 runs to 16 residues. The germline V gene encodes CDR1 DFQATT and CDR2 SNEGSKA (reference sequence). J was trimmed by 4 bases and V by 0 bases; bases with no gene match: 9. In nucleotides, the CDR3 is TGCAGTGCTAGAGATTCGCGGAGGGGGCAAGGAAACACCATATATTTT. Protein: CSARDSRRGQGNTIYF.

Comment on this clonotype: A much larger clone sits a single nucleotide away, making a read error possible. The CDR3 DNA follows: TGTGCCAGCAGGATTTCTTATGAGCAGTTCTTC. This codes for CASRISYEQFF. The chain recombines TRBV12-3 or TRBV12-4 with TRBJ2-1, with D unresolved. Trimming left V 6 bases short and J 8 bases short, with 8 bases between. The CDR3 extends over 11 amino acids.

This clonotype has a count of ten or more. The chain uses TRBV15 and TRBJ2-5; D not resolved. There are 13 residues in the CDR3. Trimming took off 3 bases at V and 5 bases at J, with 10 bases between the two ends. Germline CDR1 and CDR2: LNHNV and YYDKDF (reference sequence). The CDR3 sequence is CATSSVSSETQYF. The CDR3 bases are TGTGCCACCAGCAGCGTCAGCTCGGAGACCCAGTACTTC.

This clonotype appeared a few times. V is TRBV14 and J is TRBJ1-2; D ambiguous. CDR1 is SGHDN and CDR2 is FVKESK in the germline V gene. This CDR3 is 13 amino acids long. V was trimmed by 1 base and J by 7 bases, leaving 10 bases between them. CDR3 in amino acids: CASSQAEGTGYTF. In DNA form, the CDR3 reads TGTGCCAGCAGCCAAGCAGAGGGTACTGGCTACACCTTC.

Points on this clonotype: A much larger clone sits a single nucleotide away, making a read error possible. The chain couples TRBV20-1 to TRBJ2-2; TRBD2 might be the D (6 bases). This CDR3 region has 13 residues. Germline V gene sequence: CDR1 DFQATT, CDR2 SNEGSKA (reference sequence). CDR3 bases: TGCGGTGCTAGCGTTGTTAAGACCGGGGAGCTGTTTTTT. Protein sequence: CGASVVKTGELFF.

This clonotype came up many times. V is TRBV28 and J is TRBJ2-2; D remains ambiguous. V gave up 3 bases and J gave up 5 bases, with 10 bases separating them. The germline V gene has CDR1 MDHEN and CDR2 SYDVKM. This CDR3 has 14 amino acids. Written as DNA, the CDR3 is TGTGCCAGCAGTTTGGTCGCTGGTACCGGGGAGCTGTTTTTT. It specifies CASSLVAGTGELFF.

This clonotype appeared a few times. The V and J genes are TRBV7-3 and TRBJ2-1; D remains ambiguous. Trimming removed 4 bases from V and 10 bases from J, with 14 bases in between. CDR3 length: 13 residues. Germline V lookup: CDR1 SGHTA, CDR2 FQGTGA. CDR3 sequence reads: CASSSPPLREQFF. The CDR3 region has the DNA TGTGCCAGCAGCTCCCCACCGCTCAGAGAGCAGTTCTTC.

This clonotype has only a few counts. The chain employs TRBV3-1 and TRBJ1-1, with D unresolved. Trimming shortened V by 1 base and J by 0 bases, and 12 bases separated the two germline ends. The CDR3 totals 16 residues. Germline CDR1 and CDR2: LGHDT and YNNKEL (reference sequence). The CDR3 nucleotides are TGTGCCAGCAGCCAAGGTTCCGTAAGATTGAACACTGAAGCTTTCTTT. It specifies CASSQGSVRLNTEAFF. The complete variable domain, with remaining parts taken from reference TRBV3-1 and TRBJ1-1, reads DTAVSQTPKYLVTQMGNDKSIKCEQNLGHDTMYWYKQDSKKFLKIMFSYNNKELIINETVPNRFSPKSPDKAHLNLHINSLELGDSAVYFCASSQGSVRLNTEAFFGQGTRLTVV.

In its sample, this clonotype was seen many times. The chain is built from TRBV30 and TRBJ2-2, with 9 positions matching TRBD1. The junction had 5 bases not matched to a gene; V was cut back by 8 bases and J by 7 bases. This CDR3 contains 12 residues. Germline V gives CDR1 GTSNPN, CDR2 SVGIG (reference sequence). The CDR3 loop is CAGQGQIGELFF. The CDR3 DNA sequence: TGTGCCGGACAGGGGCAGATCGGGGAGCTGTTTTTT.

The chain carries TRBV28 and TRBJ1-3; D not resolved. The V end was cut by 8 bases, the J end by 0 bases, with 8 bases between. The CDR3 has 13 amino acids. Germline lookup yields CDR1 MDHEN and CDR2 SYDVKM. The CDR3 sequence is CASSGYSGNTIYF. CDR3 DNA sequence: TGTGCCAGCTCGGGCTACTCTGGAAACACCATATATTTT.

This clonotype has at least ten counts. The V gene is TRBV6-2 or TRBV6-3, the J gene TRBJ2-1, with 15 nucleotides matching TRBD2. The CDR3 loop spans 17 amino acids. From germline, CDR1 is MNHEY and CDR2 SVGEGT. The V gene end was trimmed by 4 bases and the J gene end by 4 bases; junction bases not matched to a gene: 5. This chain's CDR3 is CASSSPGTSGGYNEQFF. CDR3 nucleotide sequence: TGTGCCAGCAGTTCTCCCGGGACTAGCGGGGGGTACAATGAGCAGTTCTTC.

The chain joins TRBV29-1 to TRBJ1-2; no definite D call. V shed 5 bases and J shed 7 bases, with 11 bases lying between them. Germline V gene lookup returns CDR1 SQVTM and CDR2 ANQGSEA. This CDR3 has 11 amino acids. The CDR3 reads CSVRRESGYTF. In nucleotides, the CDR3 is TGCAGCGTTAGGAGGGAAAGTGGCTACACCTTC.

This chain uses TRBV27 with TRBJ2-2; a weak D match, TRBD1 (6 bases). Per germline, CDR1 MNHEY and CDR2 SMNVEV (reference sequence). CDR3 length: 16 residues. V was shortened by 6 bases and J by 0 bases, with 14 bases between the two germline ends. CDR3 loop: CASRQGGHSNTGELFF. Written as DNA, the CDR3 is TGTGCCAGCAGACAAGGGGGACATTCGAACACCGGGGAGCTGTTTTTT.

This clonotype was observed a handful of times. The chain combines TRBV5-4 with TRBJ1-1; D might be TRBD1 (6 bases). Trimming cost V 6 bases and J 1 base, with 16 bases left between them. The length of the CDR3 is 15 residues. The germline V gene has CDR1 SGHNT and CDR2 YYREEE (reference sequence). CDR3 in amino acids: CASKSTGRGNTEAFF. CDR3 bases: TGTGCCAGCAAAAGTACAGGGAGGGGGAACACTGAAGCTTTCTTT.

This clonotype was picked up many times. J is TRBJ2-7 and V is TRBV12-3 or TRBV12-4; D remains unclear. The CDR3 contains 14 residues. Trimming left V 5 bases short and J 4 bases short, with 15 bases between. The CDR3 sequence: CASSPPDPSYEQYF. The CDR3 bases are TGTGCCAGCAGTCCACCGGACCCCTCTTACGAGCAGTACTTC.